This is a list of T cell receptor beta chains from one sample in a study of blood T cell repertoires in COVID-19. Clones were read by immunoSEQ multiplex PCR, and TCRdb kept only the in-frame ones, dropping some. The sample holds about 190,000 clones; 80% are singletons and the top ten take approximately 6.9%. The sequencing sample was made of peripheral blood. Receptors originate from a man in his fifties or sixties with acute or convalescent COVID-19. CDR3s include the opening cysteine and the closing phenylalanine or tryptophan. A D gene is named only where the DNA matches it firmly. The size field is filled for only some rows; it gives once, few, many or a size class.

TRBJ2-1 | TRBD1 | . | TRBV4-2 | CASSRTGDEQFF | TGTGCCAGCAGCCGGACAGGGGATGAGCAGTTCTTC
TRBJ1-1 | TRBD1 | once | TRBV7-9 | CASSLGAGGTEAFF | TGTGCCAGCAGCTTAGGCGCAGGGGGCACTGAAGCTTTCTTT
TRBJ2-3 | TRBD2 | few | TRBV24-1 | CATSDVKLAGVADTQYF | TGTGCCACCAGTGATGTTAAACTAGCGGGAGTGGCAGATACGCAGTATTTT
TRBJ2-5 | TRBD2 | . | TRBV19 | CASMGPGGRKTQYF | TGTGCCAGTATGGGGCCGGGAGGTCGGAAGACCCAGTACTTC
TRBJ2-7 | TRBD2 | few | TRBV27 | CASRVAGVIDEQYF | TGTGCCAGCAGAGTAGCGGGAGTGATTGACGAGCAGTACTTC
TRBJ1-1 | . | few | TRBV18 | CASSGASKDTEAFF | TGTGCCAGCTCAGGGGCGTCGAAAGACACTGAAGCTTTCTTT
TRBJ2-2 | . | . | TRBV7-9 | CASSLVSGNTGELFF | TGTGCCAGCAGCTTAGTGTCGGGGAACACCGGGGAGCTGTTTTTT
TRBJ2-7 | TRBD2 | . | TRBV5-4 | CASSTGLAGYYEQYF | TGTGCCAGCAGCACCGGACTAGCGGGGTATTACGAGCAGTACTTC
TRBJ2-5 | . | . | TRBV6-2/TRBV6-3 | CASSPNRGGMRRETQYF | TGTGCCAGCAGCCCTAACAGAGGAGGGATGAGAAGAGAGACCCAGTACTTC
TRBJ1-6 | . | once | TRBV12-3/TRBV12-4 | CASSLMNSSPLHF | TGTGCCAGCAGTTTAATGAACAGTTCACCCCTCCACTTT
TRBJ2-1 | TRBD1 | . | TRBV6-5 | CASTYDRGGNEQFF | TGTGCCAGCACTTATGACAGGGGCGGCAATGAGCAGTTCTTC
TRBJ1-1 | TRBD1 | many | TRBV10-3 | CAISEPRQGVGDTEAFF | TGTGCCATCAGTGAGCCAAGACAGGGGGTAGGGGACACTGAAGCTTTCTTT
TRBJ1-1 | TRBD1 | . | TRBV4-3 | CASSQESQGVTEAFF | TGCGCCAGCAGCCAAGAATCACAGGGGGTCACTGAAGCTTTCTTT
TRBJ1-6 | TRBD1 | . | TRBV3-1/TRBV3-2 | CASSVQGVSLTLHF | TGTGCCAGCAGCGTACAGGGGGTCTCTTTAACCCTCCACTTT
TRBJ2-2 | . | . | TRBV6-6 | CASSLQFAGELFF | TGTGCCAGCAGCTTACAGTTTGCCGGGGAGCTGTTTTTT
TRBJ1-4 | . | . | TRBV11-2 | CASSLEGGAPNEKLFF | TGTGCCAGCAGCTTAGAGGGGGGGGCGCCTAATGAAAAACTGTTTTTT
TRBJ2-3 | . | . | TRBV29-1 | CSVGGASTDTQYF | TGCAGCGTTGGCGGGGCTAGCACAGATACGCAGTATTTT
TRBJ1-2 | TRBD1 | . | TRBV12-3/TRBV12-4 | CASRDRGGYTF | TGTGCCAGCAGAGACAGGGGCGGCTACACCTTC
TRBJ2-6 | . | . | TRBV9 | CASSRSSGVARAGANVLTF | TGTGCCAGCAGCCGCAGCTCGGGGGTCGCAAGGGCTGGGGCCAACGTCCTGACTTTC
TRBJ1-2 | . | . | TRBV5-1 | CASSLVSDPNYGYTF | TGCGCCAGCAGCTTGGTTAGCGACCCTAACTATGGCTACACCTTC
TRBJ1-6 | TRBD1 | . | TRBV9 | CASSPEDRAHSPLHF | TGTGCCAGCAGCCCAGAGGACAGGGCCCATTCACCCCTCCACTTT
TRBJ2-2 | . | . | TRBV19 | CASSPTVTENTGELFF | TGTGCCAGTAGCCCTACCGTGACAGAGAACACCGGGGAGCTGTTTTTT
TRBJ1-1 | . | . | TRBV9 | CASSDLNEEAFF | TGTGCCAGCAGCGACCTCAACGAGGAAGCTTTCTTT
TRBJ1-1 | TRBD1 | . | TRBV5-1 | CASSLQGEPMTTEAFF | TGCGCCAGCAGCTTACAGGGGGAGCCAATGACCACTGAAGCTTTCTTT